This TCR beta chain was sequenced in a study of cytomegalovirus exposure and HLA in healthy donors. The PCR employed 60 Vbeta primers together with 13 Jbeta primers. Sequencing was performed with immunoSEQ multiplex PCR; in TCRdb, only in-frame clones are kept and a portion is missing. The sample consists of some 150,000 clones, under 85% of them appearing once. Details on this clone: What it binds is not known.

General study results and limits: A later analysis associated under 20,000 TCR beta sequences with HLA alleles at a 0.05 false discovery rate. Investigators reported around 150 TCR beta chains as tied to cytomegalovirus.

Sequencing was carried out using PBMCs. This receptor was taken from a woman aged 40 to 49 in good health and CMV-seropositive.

DNA of the CDR3: TGTGCCAGTAGGCGACAGGGGGCGAACACTGAAGCTTTCTTT. Its translation: CASRRQGANTEAFF. The J gene is TRBJ1-1, the V gene TRBV19; 10 bases align to TRBD1. V dropped 6 bases and J dropped 1; count of bases not matched to a gene: 2. The CDR3 runs 14 residues. Germline CDR1 is LNHDA and CDR2 is SQIVND (reference sequence).